This T cell receptor (beta chain) was found in a study of glioma-infiltrating T cells. General observations from the study: Only very few CDR3 sequences appeared in both tissue and blood.

This clonotype was seen a few times. The antigen remains unidentified. V shed 5 bases and J shed 3 bases, with 38 bases lying between them. Per the germline V gene, CDR1 is DFQATT and CDR2 is SNEGSKA (reference sequence). CDR3 length: 22 residues. Using RNA template, CDR3s of TCR alpha and beta were amplified with iRepertoire arm-PCR. For one-step reverse transcription and amplification, 100-400 ng of tissue mRNA or PBMC total RNA was used. TCRdb re-analysed the multiplex PCR reads in MiXCR, keeping a single row per CDR3 protein. The sample yields about 130,000 distinct CDR3 sequences, 24% seen once. Sample: glioma tissue, nonneoplastic brain tissue, or PBMCs (not recorded which). The sequence was obtained from a human donor with low-grade glioma or glioblastoma, undergoing nonglioma brain surgery, or in good health (not recorded which). This chain connects TRBV20-1 to TRBJ2-1; D perhaps matches TRBD2 (7 bases). CDR3 loop: CSALPPPGVYGGGLLGYNEQFF. The CDR3 bases are TGCAGTGCTCTCCCACCCCCCGGGGTGTATGGGGGGGGCCTCCTTGGCTACAATGAGCAGTTCTTC.